This TCR beta chain was identified during a study (dated by TCRdb to about 2015). With regard to the full study: Whether tumor-infiltrating Tregs in breast cancer are recruited from blood Tregs or converted in situ from other CD4+ T cell subsets was tested. The full study reports these points: Rather than covering whole repertoires, validation in the larger cohort was restricted to a single TCR beta V-J rearrangement. The TCR gene usage of tumor memory CD4+ T cells clustered together with blood and lymph node memory CD4+ cells and with lymph node naive CD4+ cells. The greatest overlap of tumor-infiltrating Treg TCR alpha and beta sequences was with tumor naive CD4+ T cells, followed next by blood naive CD4+ T cells.

Naive CD4+ T cells were purified with the Miltenyi Naive CD4+ T Cell Isolation kit, with Tregs depleted using CD25 microbeads. Tregs, naive and memory CD4+ T cells from tumor, blood and ipsilateral draining lymph nodes of 4 or 5 breast cancer patients underwent full-length TCR alpha and beta sequencing. Ficoll density gradient centrifugation was used to isolate mononuclear cells from either lymph nodes or about 49 ml of peripheral blood. A purity exceeding 90% was confirmed by FACS for the sorted cell populations. Amplification of full-length TCR variable regions was done by 5' RACE PCR using constant-region reverse primers, and this step was followed by semi-nested PCR with Nested Universal Primer A. The ReliaPrep RNA Cell Miniprep System was used to extract total RNA, which was then reverse transcribed into 5'RACE-ready cDNA with the SMARTer RACE 5'/3' Kit. An Illumina MiSeq was used to sequence the full-length TCR alpha and beta libraries, which had been barcoded with multiplex adaptors. Per the original workflow: For each of nine subset-tissue groups, sequencing data from the five patients were combined, and the groups were compared by unsupervised clustering of TCR gene usage. The Morisita-Horn index was used to calculate repertoire similarity, with shared sequences weighted by how much each contributed to each repertoire. Using fastp at Q25 and MiXCR, TCRdb reprocessed the public reads and kept productive beta chains. Entries that share a CDR3 protein sequence are merged under the most common genes and DNA. TCRdb, not the authors, supplied the V and J calls. Present in this sample are about 55,000 distinct CDR3 sequences, under 20% of which were seen just once. Under 3% of the sample comes from the top ten.

Note on this clonotype: This receptor's antigen is unknown. No base quality information exists; no much larger clone differs at one position.

The CDR3 has 13 amino acids, counting the end cysteine and phenylalanine. The kept DNA is CDR3 alone, 39 bases in frame from the first base. CDR1 and CDR2 are read off the germline V gene as KGHSH and LQKENI. Trimming takes 4 bases from V and 5 bases from J, and the germline ends sit 6 bases apart. This TCR was sampled from a female donor with breast cancer. Sequenced input: naive CD4+ T cells sorted from blood. The intended sense of this specimen's cell subset or site label: naive CD4+ T cells, CD4+CD45RA+CD25-. The chain was built from TRBV18 and TRBJ1-6; a tentative D match to TRBD1 spans 5 bases. The CDR3 here reads CASSRDHNSPLHF. Read as DNA, the sequence is TGTGCCAGCTCACGGGACCATAATTCACCCCTCCACTTT. The entire variable domain, with the stretches around the CDR3 drawn from the reference TRBV18 and TRBJ1-6 proteins, is NAGVMQNPRHLVRRRGQEARLRCSPMKGHSHVYWYRQLPEEGLKFMVYLQKENIIDESGMPKERFSAEFPKEGPSILRIQQVVRGDSAAYFCASSRDHNSPLHFGNGTRLTVT.